These 27 T cell receptor beta chains were all obtained from the same sample, sequenced in a study of blood T cell repertoires in COVID-19. TCRdb keeps only in-frame clones here, not all; method: immunoSEQ multiplex PCR. This sample has hundreds of thousands of clones, with about 80% found just once. The sample was peripheral blood. The receptors come from an older man with acute or convalescent COVID-19.

The chain carries TRBV7-2 and TRBJ2-4; the match to TRBD2 covers 7 bases. The CDR3 is 16 residues long. Per the germline V gene, CDR1 is SGHTA and CDR2 is FQGNSA. V was clipped by 1 base and J by 6 bases; unmatched bases: 9. The CDR3 nucleotides read TGTGCCAGCAGCTTAGTCGCCGGACTAGACGGAAACATTCAGTACTTC. This translates into CASSLVAGLDGNIQYF.

This chain joins TRBV4-1 and TRBJ2-1; 7 bases are shared with TRBD1. J lost 9 bases, V lost 4 bases, and 12 bases had no gene match. The CDR3 loop spans 15 amino acids. The germline V gene encodes CDR1 MGHRA and CDR2 YSYEKL. CDR3: CASSRGTDLNGEQFF. The CDR3 DNA follows: TGCGCCAGCAGCCGAGGGACAGACTTAAATGGTGAGCAGTTCTTC.

The chain has TRBV7-8 and TRBJ1-3, with TRBD1 matching 9 bases. The V gene end was trimmed by 5 bases and the J gene end by 2 bases; junction bases not matched to a gene: 4. The germline CDR1 and CDR2 sequences are SGHVS and FQNEAQ. The CDR3 is 15 amino acids. This CDR3 is CASSPTGGTGNTIYF. The CDR3 DNA is TGTGCCAGCAGCCCGACAGGGGGGACTGGAAACACCATATATTTT.

CDR3 nucleotides: TGTGCCACCAGCCGACAGGTGAACACTGAAGCTTTCTTT. Amino acids: CATSRQVNTEAFF. This chain links TRBV15 with TRBJ1-1; possibly TRBD1 for D (6 bases). The V end was cut by 5 bases, the J end by 0 bases, with 7 bases between. The germline V gene encodes CDR1 LNHNV and CDR2 YYDKDF (reference sequence). The CDR3 runs 13 residues.

The J gene is TRBJ2-7, the V gene TRBV5-1; 9 nucleotides align to TRBD2. This CDR3 is 14 amino acids long. The germline gives CDR1 SGHRS, CDR2 YFSETQ. V was pared by 5 bases and J by 3 bases, with 6 bases of the junction left unmatched. The CDR3 coding sequence is TGCGCCAGCAGTCCCGGGACTAGCTTCTACGAGCAGTACTTC. It codes for CASSPGTSFYEQYF.

This clone was observed many times. V gene TRBV7-9 combines with J gene TRBJ1-4, with D unclear. This CDR3 has 12 residues. The V end lost 3 bases, the J end lost 4 bases, and 3 bases lay between the germline ends. The germline V gene has CDR1 SEHNR and CDR2 FQNEAQ (reference sequence). The CDR3 sequence: CASSFINEKLFF. In DNA form, the CDR3 reads TGTGCCAGCAGCTTCATTAATGAAAAACTGTTTTTT.

V is TRBV6-6 and J is TRBJ2-7; 11 positions agree with TRBD1. Germline CDR1 MNHNY, CDR2 SVGAGI (reference sequence). The CDR3 contains 14 residues. V was pared by 8 bases and J by 2 bases, with 5 bases of the junction left unmatched. CDR3 DNA sequence: TGTGCCAGCGGCCGGGGACAGGGGGCCTACGAGCAGTACTTC. Its translation is CASGRGQGAYEQYF.

The chain recombines TRBV19 with TRBJ1-1; 7 bases agree with TRBD1. The CDR3 is 14 residues long. V was pared by 4 bases and J by 2 bases, with 4 bases of the junction left unmatched. Germline V CDR1 and CDR2: LNHDA, SQIVND (reference sequence). This CDR3 reads CASSKRTGNTEAFF. The CDR3 region has the DNA TGTGCCAGTAGTAAAAGGACAGGTAACACTGAAGCTTTCTTT.

V usage is TRBV27 and J usage is TRBJ1-5; D unresolved. Per germline, CDR1 MNHEY and CDR2 SMNVEV (reference sequence). CDR3 length: 19 residues. V gave up 5 bases and J gave up 2 bases, with 25 bases separating them. The chain's CDR3 is CASSPRSQVLPTRNQPQHF. CDR3 DNA: TGTGCCAGCAGTCCCCGATCTCAAGTTCTTCCTACCCGCAATCAGCCCCAGCATTTT.

This chain joins TRBV4-2 and TRBJ2-2, with TRBD2 matching over 8 bases. The CDR3 extends over 17 amino acids. Losses at the gene ends were 5 bases for V and 1 base for J; bases not matched to a gene: 9. CDR1 is LGHNA and CDR2 is YNFKEQ in the germline V gene. This CDR3 reads CASSIFQRGMNTGELFF. CDR3 nucleotide sequence: TGTGCCAGCAGCATCTTTCAGCGGGGGATGAACACCGGGGAGCTGTTTTTT.

CDR3 region: CASRAPGQRAQPQHF. The CDR3 DNA follows: TGTGCCAGCAGGGCCCCGGGACAGAGGGCTCAGCCCCAGCATTTT. V is TRBV6-5 and J is TRBJ1-5; the match to TRBD1 covers 7 bases. The CDR3 is 15 amino acids. Germline-derived CDR1 and CDR2 are MNHEY and SVGAGI. After removal of 6 bases from V and 6 bases from J, the junction contained 11 bases not matched to a gene.

This clone was counted a few times. This sequence joins TRBV6-5 and TRBJ1-3; D may be TRBD1 (6 bases). The V end lost 4 bases, the J end lost 2 bases, and 12 bases lay between the germline ends. Germline V CDR1 and CDR2: MNHEY, SVGAGI. The CDR3 spans 15 residues. In DNA form, the CDR3 reads TGTGCCAGCAGTTTCCTTTGGGGGCCTGGAAACACCATATATTTT. Its translation: CASSFLWGPGNTIYF.

The chain employs TRBV3-1 (or the pseudogene TRBV3-2) and TRBJ2-4; TRBD1 might be the D (6 bases). This CDR3 spans 18 amino acids. The V end lost 1 base, the J end lost 0 bases, and 16 bases lay between the germline ends. CDR1 and CDR2 (germline): LGHDT, YNNKEL (reference sequence). The CDR3 DNA reads TGTGCCAGCAGCCAAGGGCAGGGGCCCGACTCAGCCAAAAACATTCAGTACTTC. Its translation is CASSQGQGPDSAKNIQYF.

The chain combines TRBV6-5 with TRBJ1-1; perhaps TRBD1 as D (5 bases). Trimming pared 0 bases from V and 5 bases from J, leaving 16 bases between. The CDR3 sequence is 16 residues long. Germline CDR1 and CDR2: MNHEY and SVGAGI. The CDR3 coding sequence is TGTGCCAGCAGTTACTCGGGCAGCTACAGGAAAACTGAAGCTTTCTTT. Translating gives CASSYSGSYRKTEAFF.

This clone was recorded many times. The chain carries TRBV10-3 and TRBJ2-7; 8 positions agree with TRBD1. Germline loops: CDR1 ENHRY, CDR2 SYGVKD. This CDR3 spans 15 amino acids. V lost 1 base and J lost 3; bases outside the gene matches: 5. The CDR3 DNA sequence: TGTGCCATCAGTGAGTACCCGGGACAGGTCTACGAGCAGTACTTC. This encodes CAISEYPGQVYEQYF.

The chain joins TRBV7-2 to TRBJ2-6; 10 bases agree with TRBD2. The CDR3 contains 18 residues. V shed 5 bases, J shed 0 bases, and the junction held 7 bases outside the gene matches. Germline CDR1 reads SGHTA; CDR2 reads FQGNSA. CDR3 bases: TGTGCCAGCAGCCCTAGAGGACTAGCGGTCTCTGGGGCCAACGTCCTGACTTTC. Translation: CASSPRGLAVSGANVLTF.

This clone was seen more than once but under ten times. CDR3 residues: CAISEVDRGYYGYTF. CDR3 bases: TGTGCCATCAGTGAGGTTGATAGGGGGTACTATGGCTACACCTTC. The chain couples TRBV10-3 to TRBJ1-2; D might be TRBD1 (6 bases). Germline V lookup: CDR1 ENHRY, CDR2 SYGVKD. CDR3 length: 15 residues. V was clipped by 2 bases and J by 3 bases, with 13 bases between them.

The rearrangement joins TRBV24-1 to TRBJ2-7, with TRBD1 as a possible D gene (5 bases). CDR3 length: 15 amino acids. V gave up 4 bases and J gave up 1 base, with 13 bases separating them. Germline loops: CDR1 KGHDR, CDR2 SFDVKD. CDR3 in DNA: TGTGCCACCAGTGACCCCAGGGAAAAATCCTACGAGCAGTACTTC. Translated, it gives CATSDPREKSYEQYF.

A few counts support this clone. CDR3 region: CASIARTGRRPGSTEAFF. The CDR3 nucleotides read TGCGCCAGCATTGCCCGGACAGGAAGACGCCCGGGGAGCACTGAAGCTTTCTTT. The V and J genes are TRBV10-1 and TRBJ1-1; TRBD1 matches at 7 bases. Per the germline V gene, CDR1 is WNHNN and CDR2 is SYGVQD (reference sequence). CDR3 length: 18 amino acids. The ends lost 7 bases at V and 4 bases at J; junction bases unmatched: 21.

V gene TRBV4-1 combines with J gene TRBJ2-3; 7 bases match TRBD2. Germline V gives CDR1 MGHRA, CDR2 YSYEKL. The CDR3 has 14 amino acids. The J segment lost 2 bases and the V segment lost 5 bases, leaving 4 bases of the junction unmatched. CDR3 sequence reads: CASSGTMTTDTQYF. CDR3 in DNA: TGCGCCAGCAGCGGGACTATGACCACAGATACGCAGTATTTT.

A single count supports this clone. The gene calls are TRBV5-1 and TRBJ1-1, with D possibly matching TRBD1 (5 bases). CDR1 SGHRS and CDR2 YFSETQ come from the germline V gene. The CDR3 consists of 16 residues. Trimming cost V 0 bases and J 0 bases, with 12 bases left between them. The CDR3 loop is CASSLVIGGMNTEAFF. The CDR3 DNA reads as TGCGCCAGCAGCTTGGTCATCGGGGGGATGAACACTGAAGCTTTCTTT.

The gene calls are TRBV19 and TRBJ1-5; D is uncertain. V dropped 3 bases and J dropped 0 bases, with 6 bases sitting between them. This CDR3 has 14 residues. Germline V lookup: CDR1 LNHDA, CDR2 SQIVND (reference sequence). The CDR3: CASSIGVSNQPQHF. The CDR3 nucleotides are TGTGCCAGTAGTATCGGGGTTAGCAATCAGCCCCAGCATTTT.

The chain carries TRBV6-1 and TRBJ2-1; the D gene is possibly TRBD2 (6 bases). This CDR3 region has 13 residues. Looked up from germline, CDR1 is MNHNS and CDR2 is SASEGT. V lost 1 base, J lost 6 bases, and 7 bases lay in between. The CDR3 loop reads CASSEGGVNEQFF. The CDR3 DNA is TGTGCCAGCAGTGAAGGCGGGGTCAATGAGCAGTTCTTC.

This chain joins TRBV29-1 and TRBJ1-6; D is possibly TRBD1 (5 bases). Per germline, CDR1 SQVTM and CDR2 ANQGSEA. CDR3 length: 14 amino acids. The ends were cut back, 5 bases at V and 8 bases at J, with 16 bases in the middle. The CDR3, as DNA: TGCAGCGTTCGGGACGGGGGTTTTTATTCACCCCTCCACTTT. This codes for CSVRDGGFYSPLHF.

V gene TRBV18 combines with J gene TRBJ1-2; 7 nucleotides match TRBD1. Trimming removed 4 bases from V and 3 bases from J; junction bases left unmatched: 2. Germline lookup yields CDR1 KGHSH and CDR2 LQKENI. This CDR3 is 13 amino acids long. In DNA form, the CDR3 reads TGTGCCAGCTCACTTGGACAGGACTATGGCTACACCTTC. Its translation: CASSLGQDYGYTF. Based on the CDR3 plus reference TRBV18 and TRBJ1-2, the full variable domain is NAGVMQNPRHLVRRRGQEARLRCSPMKGHSHVYWYRQLPEEGLKFMVYLQKENIIDESGMPKERFSAEFPKEGPSILRIQQVVRGDSAAYFCASSLGQDYGYTFGSGTRLTVV.

The genes are TRBV10-1 and TRBJ2-6, with a possible D match to TRBD1 (5 bases). This CDR3 contains 15 residues. V was pared by 6 bases and J by 0 bases, with 9 bases between. CDR1 and CDR2 from the germline V gene are WNHNN and SYGVQD (reference sequence). Here the CDR3 reads CASSQGNSGANVLTF. The CDR3 DNA reads as TGCGCCAGCAGCCAGGGTAACTCTGGGGCCAACGTCCTGACTTTC.

This chain joins TRBV7-2 and TRBJ2-2; D ambiguous. Germline V CDR1 and CDR2: SGHTA, FQGNSA. V shed 1 base and J shed 4 bases, with 10 bases lying between them. CDR3 length: 15 residues. CDR3 DNA sequence: TGTGCCAGCAGCTTAGACAGAGTGAGCACCGGGGAGCTGTTTTTT. This translates into CASSLDRVSTGELFF. The variable domain in full, with the rest retrieved from reference TRBV7-2 and TRBJ2-2, is GAGVSQSPSNKVTEKGKDVELRCDPISGHTALYWYRQSLGQGLEFLIYFQGNSAPDKSGLPSDRFSAERTGGSVSTLTIQRTQQEDSAVYLCASSLDRVSTGELFFGEGSRLTVL.